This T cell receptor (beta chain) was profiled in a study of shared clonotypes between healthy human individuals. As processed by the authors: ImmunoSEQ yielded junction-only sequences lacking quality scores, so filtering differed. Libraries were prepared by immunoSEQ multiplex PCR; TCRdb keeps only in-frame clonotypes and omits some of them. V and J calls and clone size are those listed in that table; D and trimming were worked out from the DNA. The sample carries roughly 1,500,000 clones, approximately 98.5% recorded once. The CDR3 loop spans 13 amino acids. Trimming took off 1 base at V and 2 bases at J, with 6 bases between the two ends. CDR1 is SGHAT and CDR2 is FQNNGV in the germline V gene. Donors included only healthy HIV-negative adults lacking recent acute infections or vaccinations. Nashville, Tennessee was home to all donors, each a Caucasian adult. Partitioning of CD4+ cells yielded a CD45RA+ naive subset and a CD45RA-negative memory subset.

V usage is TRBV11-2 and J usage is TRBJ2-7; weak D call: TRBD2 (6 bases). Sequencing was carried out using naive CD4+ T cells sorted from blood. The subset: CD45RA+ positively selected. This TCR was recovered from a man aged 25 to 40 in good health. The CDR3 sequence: CASSLAGAYEQYF. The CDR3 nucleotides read TGTGCCAGCAGCTTAGCGGGGGCCTACGAGCAGTACTTC. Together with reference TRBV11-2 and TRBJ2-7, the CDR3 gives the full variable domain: EAGVAQSPRYKIIEKRQSVAFWCNPISGHATLYWYQQILGQGPKLLIQFQNNGVVDDSQLPKDRFSAERLKGVDSTLKIQPAKLEDSAVYLCASSLAGAYEQYFGPGTRLTVT.